The entry below describes one T cell receptor beta chain. The antigen remains undetermined. The sample belongs to a study of shared clonotypes between healthy human individuals. Study-wide results and limits: In a handful of donors, around 5.5% of naive CD4 clonotypes appeared in common. Rarefaction revealed incomplete sorted-subset sequencing despite large depth. Enrolling few donors narrowed the genetic and exposure-history diversity that was represented.

TCRdb's table, derived via immunoSEQ multiplex PCR, lists solely in-frame clones and lacks some. The sample contains over a million clones, about 80% of which appear only once. This CDR3 spans 18 amino acids. The germline CDR1 and CDR2 sequences are LGHNA and YSLEER. V shed 0 bases and J shed 3 bases, with 19 bases lying between them. Only Caucasian adults living in Nashville, Tennessee made up the donor group. The source of this sequence is a man aged 18 to 29 in good health. Some clones in this sample may be carry-over from other donors' samples. V is TRBV4-3 and J is TRBJ2-3; a possible D gene is TRBD2 (7 bases). The specimen sequenced was memory CD4+ T cells from PBMCs. Subset in this sample: CD45RA-negative fraction. DNA for the CDR3: TGCGCCAGCAGCCAAGATTCCCTCCGAGGGGGGGAGACAGATACGCAGTATTTT. This sequence encodes CASSQDSLRGGETDTQYF.